The present entry profiles one TCR beta chain with its context. Its specificity is not known. At the survey level, the v3.0 immunoSEQ assay was run. Target depth was roughly 35,000-55,000 T-cell genomes per sample. Assay: immunoSEQ multiplex PCR; the TCRdb copy retains only in-frame clones and omits some. This sample has 35,000 to 45,000 clones; around four fifths occur once, and the top ten carry 6.2%. This entry is derived from a study of long-term antiretroviral therapy in people with HIV. Participants who had HIV were, without exception, treated in the United States. General study findings and limits: The study lacked data on ART adherence, viral resistance or therapy changes. Among HIV repertoires, CDR3 length ranges were narrower than those of controls.

Material: unsorted PBMCs, obtained 1 year after starting antiretroviral therapy. This receptor was obtained from a man aged 18 to 29 with HIV.

CDR3 nucleotides: TGTGCCAGCAGTTTAGGACTAGCGGGACCCTACAATGAGCAGTTCTTC. Translation gives CASSLGLAGPYNEQFF. The chain joins TRBV27 to TRBJ2-1; the match to TRBD2 covers 12 bases. The CDR3 contains 16 residues. CDR1 is MNHEY, CDR2 SMNVEV, per germline (reference sequence). V lost 2 bases and J lost 2; bases outside the gene matches: 1.